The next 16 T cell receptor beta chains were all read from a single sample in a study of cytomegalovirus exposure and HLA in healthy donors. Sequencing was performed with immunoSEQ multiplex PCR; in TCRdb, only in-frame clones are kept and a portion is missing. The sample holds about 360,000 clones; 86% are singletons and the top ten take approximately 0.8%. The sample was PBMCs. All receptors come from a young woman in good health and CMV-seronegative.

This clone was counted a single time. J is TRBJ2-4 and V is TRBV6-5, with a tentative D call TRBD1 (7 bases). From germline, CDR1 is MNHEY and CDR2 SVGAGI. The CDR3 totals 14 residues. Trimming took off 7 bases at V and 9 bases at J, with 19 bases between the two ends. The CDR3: CASTERFQGGIQYF. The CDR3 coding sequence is TGTGCCAGCACCGAACGCTTCCAGGGGGGCATTCAGTACTTC.

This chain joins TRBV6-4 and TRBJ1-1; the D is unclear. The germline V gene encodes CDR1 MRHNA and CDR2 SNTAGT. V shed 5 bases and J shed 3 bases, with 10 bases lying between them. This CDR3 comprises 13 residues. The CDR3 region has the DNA TGTGCCAGCAGTCCACAAGTGGACACTGAAGCTTTCTTT. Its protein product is CASSPQVDTEAFF.

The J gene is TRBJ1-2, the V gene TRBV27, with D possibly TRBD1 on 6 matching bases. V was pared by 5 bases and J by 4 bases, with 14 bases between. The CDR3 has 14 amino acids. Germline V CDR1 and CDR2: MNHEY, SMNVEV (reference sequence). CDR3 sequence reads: CASSAQGTPYGYTF. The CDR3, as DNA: TGTGCCAGCAGTGCGCAGGGGACCCCCTATGGCTACACCTTC.

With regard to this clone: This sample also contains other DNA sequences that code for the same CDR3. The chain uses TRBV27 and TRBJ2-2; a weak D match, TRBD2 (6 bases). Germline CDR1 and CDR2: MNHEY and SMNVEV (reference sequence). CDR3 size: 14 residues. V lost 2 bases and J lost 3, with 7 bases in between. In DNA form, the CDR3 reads TGTGCCAGCAGTTTAGGAGGGTACACCGGGGAGCTGTTTTTT. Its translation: CASSLGGYTGELFF.

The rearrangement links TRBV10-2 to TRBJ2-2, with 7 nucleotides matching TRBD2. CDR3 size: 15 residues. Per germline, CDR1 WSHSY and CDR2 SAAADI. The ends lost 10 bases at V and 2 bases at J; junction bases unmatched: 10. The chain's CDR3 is CATERVAGNTGELFF. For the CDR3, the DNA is TGCGCCACCGAGAGGGTAGCGGGTAACACCGGGGAGCTGTTTTTT.

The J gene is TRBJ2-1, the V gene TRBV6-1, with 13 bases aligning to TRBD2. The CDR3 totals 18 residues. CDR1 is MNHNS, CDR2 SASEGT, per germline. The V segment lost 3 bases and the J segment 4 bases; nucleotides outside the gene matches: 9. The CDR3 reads CASSDGTSGKEGYNEQFF. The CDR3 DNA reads TGTGCCAGCAGTGACGGGACTAGCGGGAAAGAGGGGTACAATGAGCAGTTCTTC.

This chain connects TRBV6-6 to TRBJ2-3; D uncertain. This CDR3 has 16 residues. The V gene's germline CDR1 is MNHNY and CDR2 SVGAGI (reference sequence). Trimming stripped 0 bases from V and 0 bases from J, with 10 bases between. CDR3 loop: CASSYSIGVSTDTQYF. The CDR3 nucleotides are TGTGCCAGCAGTTACTCGATCGGAGTTAGCACAGATACGCAGTATTTT.

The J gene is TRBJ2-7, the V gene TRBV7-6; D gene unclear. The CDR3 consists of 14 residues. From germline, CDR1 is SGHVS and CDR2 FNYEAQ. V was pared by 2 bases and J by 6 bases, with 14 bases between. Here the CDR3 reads CASSLSTAVREQYF. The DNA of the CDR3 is TGTGCCAGCAGCTTAAGTACTGCCGTCCGCGAGCAGTACTTC.

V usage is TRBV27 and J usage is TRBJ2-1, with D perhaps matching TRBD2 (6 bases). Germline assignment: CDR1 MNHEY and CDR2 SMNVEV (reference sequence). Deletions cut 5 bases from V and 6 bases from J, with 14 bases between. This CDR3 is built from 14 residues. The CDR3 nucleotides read TGTGCCAGCAGTGAGGCGGGAAGAACCAATGAGCAGTTCTTC. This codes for CASSEAGRTNEQFF.

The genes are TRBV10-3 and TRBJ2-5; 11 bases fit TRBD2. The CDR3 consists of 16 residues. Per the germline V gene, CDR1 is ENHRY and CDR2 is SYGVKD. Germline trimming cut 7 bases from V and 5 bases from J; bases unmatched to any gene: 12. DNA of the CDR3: TGTGCCATCATTTTGGAAACTAGCGGGAGTCCGGAGACCCAGTACTTC. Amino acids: CAIILETSGSPETQYF.

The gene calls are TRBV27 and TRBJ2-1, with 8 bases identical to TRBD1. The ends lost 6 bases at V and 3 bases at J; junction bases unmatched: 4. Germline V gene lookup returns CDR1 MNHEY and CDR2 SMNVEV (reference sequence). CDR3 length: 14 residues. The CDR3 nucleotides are TGTGCCAGCAGGCCAGGGGGCGTCTACAATGAGCAGTTCTTC. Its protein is CASRPGGVYNEQFF.

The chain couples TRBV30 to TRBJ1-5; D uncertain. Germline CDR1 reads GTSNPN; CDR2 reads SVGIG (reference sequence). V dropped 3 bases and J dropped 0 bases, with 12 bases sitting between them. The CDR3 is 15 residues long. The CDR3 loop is CAWRPQSYSNQPQHF. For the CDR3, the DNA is TGTGCCTGGAGGCCTCAGTCTTATAGCAATCAGCCCCAGCATTTT.

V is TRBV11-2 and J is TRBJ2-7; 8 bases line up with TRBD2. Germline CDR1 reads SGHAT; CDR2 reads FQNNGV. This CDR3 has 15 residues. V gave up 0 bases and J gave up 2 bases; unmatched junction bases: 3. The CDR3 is CASSLEGGGTYEQYF. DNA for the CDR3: TGTGCCAGCAGCTTAGAAGGCGGGGGGACCTACGAGCAGTACTTC.

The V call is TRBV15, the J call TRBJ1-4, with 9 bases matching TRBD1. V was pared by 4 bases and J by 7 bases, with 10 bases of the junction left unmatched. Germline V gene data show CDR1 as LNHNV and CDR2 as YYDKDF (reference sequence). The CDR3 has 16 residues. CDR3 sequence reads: CATSIQPGQGSEKLFF. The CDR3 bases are TGTGCCACCAGCATTCAACCGGGACAGGGTAGTGAAAAACTGTTTTTT. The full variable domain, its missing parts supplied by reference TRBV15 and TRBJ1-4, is DAMVIQNPRYQVTQFGKPVTLSCSQTLNHNVMYWYQQKSSQAPKLLFHYYDKDFNNEADTPDNFQSRRPNTSFCFLDIRSPGLGDTAMYLCATSIQPGQGSEKLFFGSGTQLSVL.

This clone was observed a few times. CDR3 loop: CASSRDSSYEQYF. CDR3 sequence (DNA): TGCGCCAGCAGCCGGGACAGCTCCTACGAGCAGTACTTC. The genes are TRBV10-1 and TRBJ2-7; TRBD1 agrees at 7 bases. The CDR3 totals 13 residues. Germline assignment: CDR1 WNHNN and CDR2 SYGVQD (reference sequence). J lost 0 bases, V lost 6 bases, and 2 bases had no gene match.

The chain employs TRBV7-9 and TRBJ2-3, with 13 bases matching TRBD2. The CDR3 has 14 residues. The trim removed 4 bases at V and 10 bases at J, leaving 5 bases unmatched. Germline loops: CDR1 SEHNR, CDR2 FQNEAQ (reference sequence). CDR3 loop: CASSSTSGGAPQYF. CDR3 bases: TGTGCCAGCAGCTCTACTAGCGGGGGGGCCCCGCAGTATTTT.